The rows below give T cell receptor beta chains drawn from one sample of a study of blood T cell repertoires in COVID-19. Sequenced by immunoSEQ multiplex PCR; TCRdb stores in-frame clones only, minus some. This sample has roughly 160,000 clones, with over 70% found just once. The sequenced sample consisted of PBMCs or T cells enriched from blood (not recorded which). These receptors were collected from a woman between 40 and 55 years old with acute COVID-19. Each CDR3 is given with its conserved first and last residue. Each record gives: D gene, J gene, CDR3 length, clone size, V gene, CDR3 protein, CDR3 DNA. D genes are given only for firm matches. The size field is filled for only some rows; it gives once, few, many or a size class.

d_call: NA
j_call: TRBJ1-5
cdr3_length: 14
clone_size: NA
v_call: TRBV10-3
cdr3_aa: CAISSTGMNQPQHF
cdr3_nt: TGTGCCATCTCCTCAACAGGGATGAATCAGCCCCAGCATTTT

d_call: NA
j_call: TRBJ1-2
cdr3_length: 15
clone_size: NA
v_call: TRBV6-5
cdr3_aa: CASIPPGGLGYGYTF
cdr3_nt: TGTGCCAGCATTCCACCCGGAGGGTTGGGCTATGGCTACACCTTC

d_call: TRBD2
j_call: TRBJ2-1
cdr3_length: 15
clone_size: NA
v_call: TRBV6-5
cdr3_aa: CASSVGLAGSLGWFF
cdr3_nt: TGTGCCAGCAGCGTGGGACTAGCGGGATCTCTAGGGTGGTTCTTC

d_call: NA
j_call: TRBJ1-1
cdr3_length: 14
clone_size: NA
v_call: TRBV6-1
cdr3_aa: CASSERRGSTEAFF
cdr3_nt: TGTGCCAGCAGTGAACGGAGGGGTAGCACTGAAGCTTTCTTT

d_call: TRBD1
j_call: TRBJ1-2
cdr3_length: 11
clone_size: NA
v_call: TRBV19
cdr3_aa: CATQGDLGYTF
cdr3_nt: TGTGCCACACAGGGGGATCTTGGCTACACCTTC

d_call: TRBD2
j_call: TRBJ2-3
cdr3_length: 18
clone_size: NA
v_call: TRBV5-4
cdr3_aa: CASSSGLAGVLSTDTQYF
cdr3_nt: TGTGCCAGCAGCTCGGGACTAGCGGGAGTTTTGAGCACAGATACGCAGTATTTT

d_call: TRBD1
j_call: TRBJ1-2
cdr3_length: 12
clone_size: NA
v_call: TRBV6-5
cdr3_aa: CASLYRGYGYTF
cdr3_nt: TGTGCCAGCCTATACAGGGGCTATGGCTACACCTTC

d_call: TRBD2
j_call: TRBJ2-7
cdr3_length: 15
clone_size: NA
v_call: TRBV6-2/TRBV6-3
cdr3_aa: CASSKAGVGHYEQYF
cdr3_nt: TGTGCCAGCAGTAAAGCGGGAGTAGGGCACTACGAGCAGTACTTC

d_call: TRBD1
j_call: TRBJ1-2
cdr3_length: 15
clone_size: NA
v_call: TRBV7-9
cdr3_aa: CASSGRDRANYGYTF
cdr3_nt: TGTGCCAGCAGCGGGCGGGACAGAGCTAACTATGGCTACACCTTC

d_call: TRBD2
j_call: TRBJ2-7
cdr3_length: 14
clone_size: NA
v_call: TRBV30
cdr3_aa: CAWSGAGGLYEQYF
cdr3_nt: TGTGCCTGGAGTGGAGCGGGAGGGCTATACGAGCAGTACTTC

d_call: NA
j_call: TRBJ1-2
cdr3_length: 14
clone_size: NA
v_call: TRBV13
cdr3_aa: CASSSTGYNYGYTF
cdr3_nt: TGTGCCAGCAGCTCTACAGGGTACAACTATGGCTACACCTTC

d_call: TRBD2
j_call: TRBJ2-2
cdr3_length: 15
clone_size: NA
v_call: TRBV2
cdr3_aa: CASTPGLAGTGELFF
cdr3_nt: TGTGCCAGCACCCCGGGACTAGCGGGCACCGGGGAGCTGTTTTTT

d_call: NA
j_call: TRBJ2-1
cdr3_length: 11
clone_size: once
v_call: TRBV20-1
cdr3_aa: CSASGEDEQFF
cdr3_nt: TGCAGTGCTAGCGGGGAGGATGAGCAGTTCTTC

d_call: NA
j_call: TRBJ2-4
cdr3_length: 17
clone_size: NA
v_call: TRBV10-2
cdr3_aa: CASSEAPRVRAKNIQYF
cdr3_nt: TGCGCCAGCAGTGAGGCCCCCAGGGTTCGAGCCAAAAACATTCAGTACTTC

d_call: NA
j_call: TRBJ2-1
cdr3_length: 14
clone_size: NA
v_call: TRBV30
cdr3_aa: CAWSAGVANNEQFF
cdr3_nt: TGTGCCTGGAGTGCGGGAGTTGCCAACAATGAGCAGTTCTTC

d_call: TRBD2
j_call: TRBJ2-1
cdr3_length: 16
clone_size: NA
v_call: TRBV2
cdr3_aa: CASSEDGLAGVYEQFF
cdr3_nt: TGTGCCAGCAGTGAAGACGGACTAGCGGGAGTGTATGAGCAGTTCTTC

d_call: TRBD2
j_call: TRBJ2-5
cdr3_length: 15
clone_size: NA
v_call: TRBV7-9
cdr3_aa: CASSLRLAVQETQYF
cdr3_nt: TGTGCCAGCAGCTTACGACTAGCGGTCCAAGAGACCCAGTACTTC

d_call: NA
j_call: TRBJ2-2
cdr3_length: 17
clone_size: NA
v_call: TRBV23-1
cdr3_aa: CASSQSEGPINTGELFF
cdr3_nt: TGCGCCAGCAGTCAATCGGAGGGGCCGATTAACACCGGGGAGCTGTTTTTT

d_call: NA
j_call: TRBJ2-1
cdr3_length: 13
clone_size: NA
v_call: TRBV3-1/TRBV3-2
cdr3_aa: CASSQATGFEQFF
cdr3_nt: TGTGCCAGCAGCCAAGCCACAGGATTTGAGCAGTTCTTC

d_call: NA
j_call: TRBJ1-4
cdr3_length: 15
clone_size: few
v_call: TRBV19
cdr3_aa: CASSLRRPTDEKLFF
cdr3_nt: TGTGCCAGTAGTCTACGAAGGCCGACTGATGAAAAACTGTTTTTT

d_call: TRBD2
j_call: TRBJ2-7
cdr3_length: 14
clone_size: NA
v_call: TRBV3-1/TRBV3-2
cdr3_aa: CASSQRLAGDEQYF
cdr3_nt: TGTGCCAGCAGCCAGAGACTAGCGGGTGACGAGCAGTACTTC

d_call: NA
j_call: TRBJ2-5
cdr3_length: 16
clone_size: NA
v_call: TRBV3-1/TRBV3-2
cdr3_aa: CASSPTVTSLVETQYF
cdr3_nt: TGTGCCAGCAGCCCCACCGTGACTAGTCTAGTAGAGACCCAGTACTTC

d_call: TRBD2
j_call: TRBJ2-3
cdr3_length: 14
clone_size: NA
v_call: TRBV7-3
cdr3_aa: CASSLLAGVDTQYF
cdr3_nt: TGTGCCAGCAGCTTACTAGCGGGAGTAGATACGCAGTATTTT

d_call: NA
j_call: TRBJ1-5
cdr3_length: 14
clone_size: NA
v_call: TRBV20-1
cdr3_aa: CSASRGNSNQPQHF
cdr3_nt: TGCAGTGCTAGTCGCGGGAATAGCAATCAGCCCCAGCATTTT

d_call: NA
j_call: TRBJ2-7
cdr3_length: 13
clone_size: NA
v_call: TRBV10-2
cdr3_aa: CASRTGPNQAQYF
cdr3_nt: TGCGCCAGCAGGACCGGCCCTAATCAGGCGCAGTACTTC

d_call: NA
j_call: TRBJ2-6
cdr3_length: 16
clone_size: NA
v_call: TRBV11-2
cdr3_aa: CASSSRSPSGANVLTF
cdr3_nt: TGTGCCAGCAGCTCCAGGTCTCCATCTGGGGCCAACGTCCTGACTTTC

d_call: NA
j_call: TRBJ1-2
cdr3_length: 13
clone_size: NA
v_call: TRBV27
cdr3_aa: CASRDQGRDGYTF
cdr3_nt: TGTGCCAGCAGGGATCAGGGAAGGGATGGCTACACCTTC

d_call: NA
j_call: TRBJ2-5
cdr3_length: 14
clone_size: NA
v_call: TRBV15
cdr3_aa: CATSRDLNQETQYF
cdr3_nt: TGTGCCACCAGCAGAGATTTAAATCAAGAGACCCAGTACTTC

d_call: NA
j_call: TRBJ2-5
cdr3_length: 13
clone_size: NA
v_call: TRBV7-2
cdr3_aa: CASSLAVPGTQYF
cdr3_nt: TGTGCCAGCAGCTTAGCGGTCCCGGGGACCCAGTACTTC

d_call: NA
j_call: TRBJ2-1
cdr3_length: 16
clone_size: NA
v_call: TRBV5-1
cdr3_aa: CASSLGDQGAYNEQFF
cdr3_nt: TGCGCCAGCAGCTTGGGCGACCAAGGGGCCTACAATGAGCAGTTCTTC

d_call: TRBD1
j_call: TRBJ1-2
cdr3_length: 15
clone_size: NA
v_call: TRBV14
cdr3_aa: CASSLGTGGVYGYTF
cdr3_nt: TGTGCCAGCAGCCTAGGGACAGGGGGCGTCTATGGCTACACCTTC

d_call: NA
j_call: TRBJ2-1
cdr3_length: 14
clone_size: NA
v_call: TRBV7-9
cdr3_aa: CASSSQDSDNEQFF
cdr3_nt: TGTGCCAGCAGTTCCCAAGACAGCGACAATGAGCAGTTCTTC

d_call: NA
j_call: TRBJ2-3
cdr3_length: 14
clone_size: NA
v_call: TRBV19
cdr3_aa: CASTAGQRGDTQYF
cdr3_nt: TGTGCCAGTACGGCTGGACAGAGAGGAGATACGCAGTATTTT

d_call: TRBD1
j_call: TRBJ2-3
cdr3_length: 16
clone_size: NA
v_call: TRBV9
cdr3_aa: CASSRGPSVRTDTQYF
cdr3_nt: TGTGCCAGCAGCAGGGGGCCTTCCGTCCGCACAGATACGCAGTATTTT

d_call: NA
j_call: TRBJ1-1
cdr3_length: 15
clone_size: NA
v_call: TRBV5-1
cdr3_aa: CASSPLDPAVTEAFF
cdr3_nt: TGCGCCAGCAGCCCCCTGGATCCGGCGGTCACTGAAGCTTTCTTT

d_call: TRBD1
j_call: TRBJ1-2
cdr3_length: 14
clone_size: NA
v_call: TRBV6-5
cdr3_aa: CASSRQGARDGYTF
cdr3_nt: TGTGCCAGCAGTCGACAGGGGGCGAGGGACGGCTACACCTTC

d_call: NA
j_call: TRBJ1-1
cdr3_length: 18
clone_size: once
v_call: TRBV10-1
cdr3_aa: CASSGGPDREGMNTEAFF
cdr3_nt: TGCGCCAGCAGTGGCGGACCGGATCGGGAGGGAATGAACACTGAAGCTTTCTTT

d_call: NA
j_call: TRBJ1-2
cdr3_length: 15
clone_size: NA
v_call: TRBV18
cdr3_aa: CASSPPERLTYGYTF
cdr3_nt: TGTGCCAGCTCACCACCGGAAAGACTGACCTATGGCTACACCTTC

d_call: TRBD2
j_call: TRBJ2-7
cdr3_length: 13
clone_size: NA
v_call: TRBV12-5
cdr3_aa: CASGLTLAGEQYF
cdr3_nt: TGTGCTAGTGGTTTGACCCTAGCGGGGGAGCAGTACTTC

d_call: TRBD1
j_call: TRBJ1-6
cdr3_length: 14
clone_size: NA
v_call: TRBV7-2
cdr3_aa: CASSFRQGDSPLHF
cdr3_nt: TGTGCCAGCAGCTTCAGGCAGGGGGATTCACCCCTCCACTTT

d_call: NA
j_call: TRBJ2-1
cdr3_length: 10
clone_size: NA
v_call: TRBV18
cdr3_aa: CASGLAGQIF
cdr3_nt: TGTGCCAGCGGCCTGGCAGGCCAGATCTTC

d_call: NA
j_call: TRBJ2-3
cdr3_length: 16
clone_size: NA
v_call: TRBV19
cdr3_aa: CASSIGLAWGTDTQYF
cdr3_nt: TGTGCCAGTAGTATAGGGCTAGCGTGGGGGACAGATACGCAGTATTTT

d_call: TRBD1
j_call: TRBJ1-1
cdr3_length: 15
clone_size: few
v_call: TRBV7-9
cdr3_aa: CASSSREGRQGFDFF
cdr3_nt: TGTGCCAGCAGCTCAAGGGAGGGGCGACAGGGGTTTGATTTCTTT

d_call: NA
j_call: TRBJ2-3
cdr3_length: 12
clone_size: NA
v_call: TRBV29-1
cdr3_aa: CSVVASSDTQYF
cdr3_nt: TGCAGCGTTGTTGCTAGCTCAGATACGCAGTATTTT

d_call: NA
j_call: TRBJ2-5
cdr3_length: 14
clone_size: NA
v_call: TRBV6-5
cdr3_aa: CASTEGGAVETQYF
cdr3_nt: TGTGCCAGCACCGAGGGGGGGGCGGTGGAGACCCAGTACTTC

d_call: TRBD2
j_call: TRBJ2-7
cdr3_length: 14
clone_size: NA
v_call: TRBV6-5
cdr3_aa: CASRRREGGAEQYF
cdr3_nt: TGTGCCAGCAGACGTCGGGAGGGAGGGGCCGAGCAGTACTTC

d_call: NA
j_call: TRBJ2-6
cdr3_length: 16
clone_size: NA
v_call: TRBV30
cdr3_aa: CASAPPGVGGANVLTF
cdr3_nt: TGTGCCTCCGCCCCACCAGGGGTGGGTGGGGCCAACGTCCTGACTTTC

d_call: NA
j_call: TRBJ1-2
cdr3_length: 12
clone_size: NA
v_call: TRBV10-2
cdr3_aa: CASSTDPYGYTF
cdr3_nt: TGCGCCAGCAGCACAGATCCCTATGGCTACACCTTC

d_call: TRBD1
j_call: TRBJ2-7
cdr3_length: 14
clone_size: NA
v_call: TRBV6-5
cdr3_aa: CASSSPDRVHEQYF
cdr3_nt: TGTGCCAGCAGTTCCCCGGACAGGGTCCACGAGCAGTACTTC

d_call: NA
j_call: TRBJ1-4
cdr3_length: 15
clone_size: NA
v_call: TRBV15
cdr3_aa: CATSREEVTNEKLFF
cdr3_nt: TGTGCCACCAGCAGAGAGGAGGTTACTAATGAAAAACTGTTTTTT

d_call: NA
j_call: TRBJ2-3
cdr3_length: 14
clone_size: NA
v_call: TRBV11-3
cdr3_aa: CASSKGGSTDTQYF
cdr3_nt: TGTGCCAGCAGCAAGGGGGGGTCCACAGATACGCAGTATTTT

d_call: TRBD1
j_call: TRBJ1-4
cdr3_length: 15
clone_size: NA
v_call: TRBV11-3
cdr3_aa: CASSSSGTANEKLFF
cdr3_nt: TGTGCCAGCAGCTCGTCCGGGACAGCAAATGAAAAACTGTTTTTT

d_call: TRBD2
j_call: TRBJ2-2
cdr3_length: 15
clone_size: NA
v_call: TRBV6-5
cdr3_aa: CASTPPSGNTGELFF
cdr3_nt: TGTGCCAGCACCCCCCCTAGCGGAAACACCGGGGAGCTGTTTTTT

d_call: NA
j_call: TRBJ2-3
cdr3_length: 14
clone_size: once
v_call: TRBV29-1
cdr3_aa: CSAVPSTRADTQYF
cdr3_nt: TGCAGCGCCGTCCCCTCGACTAGAGCGGATACGCAGTATTTT

d_call: TRBD2
j_call: TRBJ2-1
cdr3_length: 15
clone_size: NA
v_call: TRBV5-6
cdr3_aa: CASSLGLAGGNEQFF
cdr3_nt: TGTGCCAGCAGCCTGGGACTAGCGGGAGGGAATGAGCAGTTCTTC

d_call: NA
j_call: TRBJ1-2
cdr3_length: 13
clone_size: NA
v_call: TRBV3-1/TRBV3-2
cdr3_aa: CASSQGGLYGYTF
cdr3_nt: TGTGCCAGCAGCCAGGGGGGACTTTATGGCTACACCTTC

d_call: TRBD2
j_call: TRBJ2-7
cdr3_length: 14
clone_size: NA
v_call: TRBV9
cdr3_aa: CASSYSGAGDEQYF
cdr3_nt: TGTGCCAGCAGCTATAGCGGGGCTGGGGACGAGCAGTACTTC

d_call: NA
j_call: TRBJ2-3
cdr3_length: 14
clone_size: NA
v_call: TRBV6-5
cdr3_aa: CASSSLDRLGTQYF
cdr3_nt: TGTGCCAGCAGTTCCTTAGACCGACTAGGTACGCAGTATTTT

d_call: NA
j_call: TRBJ1-1
cdr3_length: 15
clone_size: NA
v_call: TRBV19
cdr3_aa: CASSILGREYTEAFF
cdr3_nt: TGTGCCAGTAGTATTTTGGGGAGGGAATACACTGAAGCTTTCTTT

d_call: TRBD2
j_call: TRBJ2-3
cdr3_length: 15
clone_size: NA
v_call: TRBV27
cdr3_aa: CASSREASGRRTQYF
cdr3_nt: TGTGCCAGCAGTCGTGAGGCTAGCGGGAGGAGGACGCAGTATTTT